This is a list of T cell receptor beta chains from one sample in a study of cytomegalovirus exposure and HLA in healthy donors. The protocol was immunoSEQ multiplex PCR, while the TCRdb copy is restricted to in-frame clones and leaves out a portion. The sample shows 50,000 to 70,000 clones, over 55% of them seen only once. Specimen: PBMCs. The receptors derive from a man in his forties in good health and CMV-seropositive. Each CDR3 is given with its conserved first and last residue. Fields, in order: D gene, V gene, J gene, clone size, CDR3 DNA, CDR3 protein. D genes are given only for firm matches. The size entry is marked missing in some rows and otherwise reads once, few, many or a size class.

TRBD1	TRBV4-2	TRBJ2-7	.	TGTGCCAGCAGCCAAGACCAGGGGGCTTACTACGAGCAGTACTTC	CASSQDQGAYYEQYF
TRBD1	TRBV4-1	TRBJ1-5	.	TGCGCCAGCAGCCGCGGGACAGGGGTCCCCAATCAGCCCCAGCATTTT	CASSRGTGVPNQPQHF
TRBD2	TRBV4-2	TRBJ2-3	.	TGTGCCAGCAGCCAAGATTGGACTAGCGGCACAGATACGCAGTATTTT	CASSQDWTSGTDTQYF
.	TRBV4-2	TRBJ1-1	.	TGTGCCAGCAGCCAAGCATTTAGGGCAGGGGTGAACACTGAAGCTTTCTTT	CASSQAFRAGVNTEAFF
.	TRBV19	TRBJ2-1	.	TGTGCCAGCCTCGACCACAGGAGCTCCTACAATGAGCAGTTCTTC	CASLDHRSSYNEQFF
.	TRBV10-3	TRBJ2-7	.	TGTGCCACGCGGGACTTGGTAGAATTCTACGAGCAGTACTTC	CATRDLVEFYEQYF
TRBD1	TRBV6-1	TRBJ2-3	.	TGTGCCAGCAGGACAGGGCTGGGGGATACGCAGTATTTT	CASRTGLGDTQYF
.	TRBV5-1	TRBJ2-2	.	TGCGCCAGCAGATGGACACCGAACACCGGGGAGCTGTTTTTT	CASRWTPNTGELFF
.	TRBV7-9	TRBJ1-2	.	TGTGCCGGCAGCTTCACAGGGCGGAACTATGGCTACACCTTC	CAGSFTGRNYGYTF
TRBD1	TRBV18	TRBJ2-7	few	TGTGCCAGCTCACCACCGGTATTCAGGGGGAGCTACGAGCAGTACTTC	CASSPPVFRGSYEQYF
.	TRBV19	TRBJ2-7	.	TGTGCCAGTAGTACATCTGGGGGGTACGAGCAGTACTTC	CASSTSGGYEQYF
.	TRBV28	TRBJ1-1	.	TGTGCCAGCTCCGGCGGCAGCAACACTGAAGCTTTCTTT	CASSGGSNTEAFF
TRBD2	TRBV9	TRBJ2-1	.	TGTGCCAGCAGCGCGCGGAGCGGGGGGTACAATGAGCAGTTCTTC	CASSARSGGYNEQFF
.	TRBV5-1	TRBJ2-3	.	TGCGCCAGCAGCTTTGGTCCACAGGTCGCAGATACGCAGTATTTT	CASSFGPQVADTQYF
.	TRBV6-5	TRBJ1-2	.	TGTGCCAGCAGTTTCGGACAGAGTAACTATGGCTACACCTTC	CASSFGQSNYGYTF
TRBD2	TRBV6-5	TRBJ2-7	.	TGTGCCAGCATAGGGACTAGCGGCTACGAGCAGTACTTC	CASIGTSGYEQYF
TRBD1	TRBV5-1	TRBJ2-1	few	TGCGCCAGCTCGACCGGGACAGCGTACAATGAGCAGTTCTTC	CASSTGTAYNEQFF
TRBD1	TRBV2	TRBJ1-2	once	TGTGCCAGCAGGGGGACTGGGACAGACTATGGCTACACCTTC	CASRGTGTDYGYTF
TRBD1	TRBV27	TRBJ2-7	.	TGTGCCAGCAGCATCCTCAAACAGGGGGCGCGTGAGCAGTACTTC	CASSILKQGAREQYF
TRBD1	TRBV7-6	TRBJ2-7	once	TGTGCCAGCTCGGTAACCTCGGGACAGGGGGTCTACGAGCAGTACTTC	CASSVTSGQGVYEQYF
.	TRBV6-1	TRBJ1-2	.	TGTGCCAGCAGCCTAGGGGACTATGGCTACACCTTC	CASSLGDYGYTF
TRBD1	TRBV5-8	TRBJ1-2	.	TGTGCCAGCAGCGACAGGGTAGATGGCTACACCTTC	CASSDRVDGYTF
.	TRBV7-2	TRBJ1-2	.	TGTGCCAGCAGCTTCGAATACAGCCACTATGGCTACACCTTC	CASSFEYSHYGYTF
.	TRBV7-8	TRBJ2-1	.	TGTGCCAGCAGCACCGCGGGGAATGAGCAGTTCTTC	CASSTAGNEQFF
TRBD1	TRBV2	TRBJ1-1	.	TGTGCCAGCACCATGGGACAGGGAGAAACTGAAGCTTTCTTT	CASTMGQGETEAFF
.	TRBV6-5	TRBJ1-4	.	TGTGCCAGCAGTTACAGGAGTGATAATGAAAAACTGTTTTTT	CASSYRSDNEKLFF
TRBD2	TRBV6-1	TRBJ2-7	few	TGTGCCAGCAGCACCGGGACTAGTAGTTCCTACGAGCAGTACTTC	CASSTGTSSSYEQYF
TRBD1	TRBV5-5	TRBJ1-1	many	TGTGCCAGCAGCTTGGGGACAGGGCTTGTGATGGGCACTGAAGCTTTCTTT	CASSLGTGLVMGTEAFF